This record looks at one T cell receptor (beta chain) sequence and its context. Antigen: not known. This sample stems from a study of neoadjuvant nivolumab and ipilimumab in lung cancer. The wider study: Nivolumab 3 mg/kg was given days 1, 15 and 29, plus ipilimumab 1 mg/kg day 1 in combination.

Assay: immunoSEQ multiplex PCR; the TCRdb copy retains only in-frame clones and omits some. The sample yields fewer than 35,000 clones, roughly 80% seen once. Points from the study as a whole: A small number of samples were TCR sequenced. From pretherapy to surgery, tumor richness and clonality rose with dual therapy.

V lost 3 bases to trimming and J lost 2 bases; unmatched junction nucleotides: 3. There are 15 residues in the CDR3. CDR1 is LGHNA, CDR2 YNFKEQ, per germline. The sample consisted of peripheral blood, taken before neoadjuvant nivolumab, alone or with ipilimumab. This chain joins TRBV4-2 and TRBJ2-3; 9 bases are shared with TRBD2. The TCR was taken from an adult with non-small cell lung cancer. CDR3 residues: CASSQTSGYTDTQYF. The CDR3 DNA sequence: TGTGCCAGCAGCCAGACTAGCGGATACACAGATACGCAGTATTTT.